The rows below give T cell receptor beta chains drawn from one sample of a study of blood T cell repertoires in COVID-19. Sequencing used immunoSEQ multiplex PCR; TCRdb keeps in-frame clones, though not all of them. The repertoire holds about 94,000 clones, with around 87% as singletons. Sequencing was performed on peripheral blood. Receptor source: a human donor with acute or convalescent COVID-19. The donor label of this sample is uncertain. Both conserved end residues are trimmed from each CDR3.

cdr3_length | v_call | cdr3_aa
9 | TRBV29-1 | SVDQTGDYT
13 | TRBV6-5 | ASSLTGTGTGELF
12 | TRBV27 | ASSLQSSAGELF
13 | TRBV27 | ASSLWQVRNTEAF
9 | TRBV7-9 | ASSPSNEQF
13 | TRBV6-5 | ASSRQGPSNQPQH
15 | TRBV6-2/TRBV6-3 | ASSPSTAASGANVLT
11 | TRBV10-3 | AISDQATDTQY
13 | TRBV7-9 | ASSLGGQGQYEQY
14 | TRBV5-6 | ASSTGTGGLDEKLF
12 | TRBV7-6 | ASSSGQGAGEQY
10 | TRBV28 | ASSPSTDTQY
13 | TRBV10-1 | ASSAGQGSYTEAF
14 | TRBV9 | ASSVAGSGGTDTQY
13 | TRBV29-1 | SPPPSGGEQETQY
11 | TRBV6-5 | ASSTGQGYIQY
16 | TRBV28 | ASSLFQGPRVAKNIQY
16 | TRBV7-6 | ASSSETRGGVGANVLT
13 | TRBV6-2/TRBV6-3 | ASSKPMSSYNEQF
16 | TRBV28 | ASSSPRGVGSGNTEAF
13 | TRBV11-2 | ASSSPQGSNSPLH
14 | TRBV5-1 | ASSLEGGLIGETQY
13 | TRBV18 | ASSLRAGVDYGYT
11 | TRBV12-3/TRBV12-4 | ASSRGSGGSEY
13 | TRBV30 | AWSVGRRATSPLH
12 | TRBV28 | ASSLGTARDTQY
13 | TRBV4-3 | ASSPTYGQGYEQY
14 | TRBV7-9 | ASSSGQVDSNQPQH
12 | TRBV5-1 | ASSAGLKYNEQF
14 | TRBV27 | ASRMAGPSPTDTQY
11 | TRBV7-2 | ASSFNSAYEQY
13 | TRBV19 | ASSFQGAGTTEAF